These T cell receptor beta chains were read from a single sample in a study of regulatory T cells in long-lasting Graves disease. TCRdb processed the multiplex PCR reads anew with MiXCR; each CDR3 protein has one entry. In the table there are 350,000 to 500,000 distinct CDR3 sequences, around 15% of which are singletons. The same specimen was also included in a second study, on T cells in Graves' hyperthyroidism and ophthalmopathy.

The sequencing used peripheral blood mononuclear cells (PBMCs), collected at new diagnosis, from a patient treated with antithyroid drugs. The receptors come from a woman in her twenties or thirties with Graves disease. The CDR3 runs from the conserved cysteine through the conserved F or W. Fields, in order: D gene, V gene, clone size, J gene, CDR3 protein, CDR3 DNA. D genes are given only for firm matches. The size entry is marked missing in some rows and otherwise reads once, few, many or a size class.

D: TRBD2; V: TRBV20-1; size: many; J: TRBJ2-5; CDR3: CSAESGSEAQYF; DNA: TGCAGTGCTGAGAGCGGGAGTGAGGCCCAGTACTTC
D: TRBD1; V: TRBV30; size: -; J: TRBJ1-5; CDR3: CAWSAGDSNQPQHF; DNA: TGTGCCTGGAGTGCAGGGGACAGTAATCAGCCCCAGCATTTT
D: TRBD2; V: TRBV14; size: -; J: TRBJ2-1; CDR3: CASTQHTGLAGNNEQFF; DNA: TGTGCCAGCACCCAACATACGGGACTAGCGGGAAACAATGAGCAGTTCTTC
D: TRBD1; V: TRBV12-3/TRBV12-4; size: many; J: TRBJ1-1; CDR3: CASSLGHRGLYTEAFF; DNA: TGTGCCAGCAGTTTAGGACACAGGGGGCTGTACACTGAAGCTTTCTTT
D: -; V: TRBV28; size: many; J: TRBJ1-5; CDR3: CASTYQGFNQPQHF; DNA: TGTGCCAGCACTTATCAGGGGTTCAATCAGCCCCAGCATTTT
D: -; V: TRBV6-2/TRBV6-3; size: -; J: TRBJ2-1; CDR3: CASSYDFFRVSEQFF; DNA: TGTGCCAGCAGTTACGATTTTTTTAGGGTGAGTGAGCAGTTCTTC
D: -; V: TRBV4-3; size: few; J: TRBJ1-1; CDR3: CASTQKEAFF; DNA: TGCGCCAGCACCCAGAAAGAAGCTTTCTTT
D: -; V: TRBV2; size: -; J: TRBJ2-5; CDR3: CASRVWGQETQYF; DNA: TGTGCCAGTCGGGTATGGGGGCAAGAGACCCAGTACTTC
D: TRBD1; V: TRBV18; size: many; J: TRBJ2-7; CDR3: CASFPGEGQGYEQYF; DNA: TGTGCCAGCTTCCCGGGTGAGGGACAGGGGTACGAGCAGTACTTC
D: -; V: TRBV28; size: few; J: TRBJ2-2; CDR3: CASLSTGGPNTGELFF; DNA: TGTGCCAGTCTTTCGACCGGCGGACCGAACACCGGGGAGCTGTTTTTT
D: -; V: TRBV7-6; size: -; J: TRBJ1-3; CDR3: CASSDPLGEAGNTIYF; DNA: TGTGCCAGCAGCGACCCATTGGGGGAAGCTGGAAACACCATATATTTT
D: -; V: TRBV9; size: few; J: TRBJ1-1; CDR3: CASSLPGRGEAFF; DNA: TGTGCCAGCAGCCTCCCAGGAAGGGGTGAAGCTTTCTTT
D: -; V: TRBV4-3; size: many; J: TRBJ1-1; CDR3: CASSQETYTEAFF; DNA: TGCGCCAGCAGCCAAGAAACTTACACTGAAGCTTTCTTT
D: TRBD2; V: TRBV5-1; size: -; J: TRBJ2-1; CDR3: CASSLGGGRTYNEQFF; DNA: TGCGCCAGCAGCTTGGGAGGCGGGAGGACCTACAATGAGCAGTTCTTC
D: -; V: TRBV11-2; size: many; J: TRBJ1-5; CDR3: CASSTTGTRQPQHF; DNA: TGTGCCAGCAGCACCACAGGGACGCGACAGCCCCAGCATTTT
D: -; V: TRBV19; size: few; J: TRBJ1-1; CDR3: CASSIVGDPNTEAFF; DNA: TGTGCCAGTAGTATAGTGGGTGACCCGAACACTGAAGCTTTCTTT
D: -; V: TRBV6-1; size: many; J: TRBJ2-7; CDR3: CASSLPGPLYEQYF; DNA: TGTGCCAGCAGTCTCCCGGGACCTCTCTACGAGCAGTACTTC